The following is a TCR beta chain sequence with its context. The sample is drawn from a study of control samples from healthy donors and cancer patients. Sequencing used immunoSEQ multiplex PCR; TCRdb keeps in-frame clones, though not all of them. The table shows approximately 150,000 clones, with 80% to 95% occurring only once. This CDR3 comprises 15 residues. Trimming stripped 3 bases from V and 2 bases from J, with 14 bases between. Germline V gene lookup returns CDR1 DFQATT and CDR2 SNEGSKA (reference sequence). The specimen was blood. The receptor's source is a woman in her twenties or thirties in good health. The chain has TRBV20-1 and TRBJ1-5, with D perhaps matching TRBD1 (5 bases). The CDR3 reads CSASIRGAGNQPQHF. DNA for the CDR3: TGCAGTGCTAGTATTCGGGGCGCGGGCAATCAGCCCCAGCATTTT.